This is a list of T cell receptor beta chains from one sample in a study of T cells in Graves' hyperthyroidism and ophthalmopathy. TCRdb recomputed calls from the multiplex PCR reads with MiXCR, one row per CDR3 protein. The sample consists of approximately 400,000 distinct CDR3 sequences, about 14% of them appearing once. Sequences were obtained from blood. These receptors were taken from a man over 45 with Graves' ophthalmopathy. Each CDR3 is given with its conserved first and last residue. D genes are given only for firm matches. Some rows mark clone size as missing; the rest say once, few, many or name a class of expanded clone.

d_call j_call clone_size v_call cdr3_aa cdr3_nt
. TRBJ2-2 few TRBV9 CASSAATRTNTGELFF TGTGCCAGCAGCGCCGCCACTAGAACGAACACCGGGGAGCTGTTTTTT
. TRBJ1-5 many TRBV7-2 CASSLGPALSNQPQHF TGTGCCAGCAGCTTAGGACCGGCCCTAAGCAATCAGCCCCAGCATTTT
TRBD2 TRBJ2-1 many TRBV5-6 CASSLDGGTSGRRAYNEQFF TGTGCCAGCAGCTTGGACGGCGGGACTAGCGGGAGAAGGGCCTACAATGAGCAGTTCTTC
. TRBJ1-1 many TRBV30 CAWSEGDPTEAFF TGTGCCTGGAGTGAGGGGGATCCGACTGAAGCTTTCTTT
TRBD2 TRBJ2-3 many TRBV3-1 CASSTAGARDTQYF TGTGCCAGCAGCACAGCGGGAGCGAGAGATACGCAGTATTTT
. TRBJ1-1 . TRBV20-1 CSARVGASNTEAFF TGCAGTGCTAGAGTTGGAGCCTCGAACACTGAAGCTTTCTTT
TRBD1 TRBJ1-3 many TRBV3-1 CASSPSFGTGRPSSGNTIYF TGTGCCAGCAGCCCTAGTTTTGGGACAGGAAGACCTAGCTCTGGAAACACCATATATTTT
TRBD1 TRBJ1-2 many TRBV5-8 CASSLTAGGSYGYTF TGTGCCAGCAGCTTGACTGCAGGGGGCAGTTATGGCTACACCTTC
. TRBJ1-2 few TRBV5-1 CASSPGEGKTNYGYTF TGCGCCAGCAGCCCTGGAGAGGGGAAGACTAACTATGGCTACACCTTC
. TRBJ2-2 few TRBV6-5 CASSYPAAGGELFF TGTGCCAGCAGTTACCCCGCTGCAGGCGGGGAGCTGTTTTTT
. TRBJ2-4 few TRBV29-1 CSVETAGKFIQYF TGCAGCGTTGAGACGGCAGGGAAGTTCATTCAGTACTTC
TRBD1 TRBJ1-2 many TRBV5-6 CASSGDRDEANYGYTF TGTGCCAGCAGCGGAGACAGGGACGAAGCTAACTATGGCTACACCTTC
. TRBJ1-4 . TRBV25-1 CASSHGAGKTNEKLFF TGTGCCAGCAGCCACGGAGCAGGGAAAACTAATGAAAAACTGTTTTTT
TRBD1 TRBJ2-7 many TRBV10-3 CATRPGQATYEQYF TGTGCCACTCGACCGGGACAGGCAACCTACGAGCAGTACTTC
. TRBJ1-5 . TRBV5-1 CASSLGFGNQPQHF TGCGCCAGCAGCTTGGGGTTCGGCAATCAGCCCCAGCATTTT
. TRBJ1-5 many TRBV2 CASSGGPDQPQHF TGTGCCAGCAGCGGAGGACCTGACCAGCCCCAGCATTTT
. TRBJ1-2 many TRBV29-1 CSVEVGQGPYGYTF TGCAGCGTTGAAGTCGGGCAGGGACCCTATGGCTACACCTTC
TRBD2 TRBJ2-1 many TRBV11-2 CASSLSSGMGNEQFF TGTGCCAGCAGCTTAAGTAGCGGGATGGGCAATGAGCAGTTCTTC
. TRBJ1-5 few TRBV19 CASMDSLNQPQHF TGTGCCAGTATGGACAGCTTGAATCAGCCCCAGCATTTT
. TRBJ1-2 many TRBV15 CATSRAGLNGYTF TGTGCCACCAGCAGGGCAGGGTTGAATGGCTACACCTTC
. TRBJ2-4 many TRBV20-1 CSATDRTGAKNIQYF TGCAGTGCGACCGACAGGACTGGGGCCAAAAACATTCAGTACTTC
TRBD2 TRBJ2-5 few TRBV27 CASSRQGTSGIVPHHF TGTGCCAGCAGCCGCCAGGGGACTAGCGGGATCGTCCCTCACCACTTC
TRBD1 TRBJ1-1 . TRBV25-1 CASSDQTGSGTEAFF TGTGCCAGCAGTGATCAGACAGGGTCGGGGACTGAAGCTTTCTTT
. TRBJ2-5 . TRBV6-1 CASTNRVGETQYF TGTGCCAGCACCAACAGGGTCGGAGAGACCCAGTACTTC
. TRBJ2-7 many TRBV5-1 CASSSAGAYEQYF TGCGCCAGCAGCTCCGCCGGAGCCTACGAGCAGTACTTC
TRBD2 TRBJ2-7 many TRBV18 CASSPKQLAGGVEQYF TGTGCCAGCTCACCGAAGCAACTAGCGGGAGGGGTCGAGCAGTACTTC
. TRBJ1-1 many TRBV30 CAWSVGVGTEAFF TGTGCCTGGAGTGTAGGAGTTGGGACTGAAGCTTTCTTT
. TRBJ1-6 . TRBV28 CASSSSAGSSYNSPLHF TGTGCCAGCAGTTCCTCGGCAGGGAGCTCCTATAATTCACCCCTCCACTTT
. TRBJ2-6 many TRBV6-2/TRBV6-3 CASSGELGGANVLTF TGTGCCAGCAGTGGGGAACTCGGCGGGGCCAACGTCCTGACTTTC
TRBD2 TRBJ2-3 few TRBV19 CASSIASGSDTQYF TGTGCCAGTAGTATCGCTAGCGGGTCAGATACGCAGTATTTT
. TRBJ2-5 many TRBV9 CASGRSPWDQETQYF TGTGCCAGCGGTCGTAGTCCTTGGGACCAAGAGACCCAGTACTTC
TRBD2 TRBJ2-7 . TRBV6-1 CASYPGTSGLYEQYF TGTGCCAGTTACCCCGGGACTAGCGGCCTCTACGAGCAGTACTTC
. TRBJ2-1 many TRBV3-1 CASSPAGISYNEQFF TGTGCCAGCAGCCCCGCGGGAATCTCCTACAATGAGCAGTTCTTC
. TRBJ2-2 many TRBV5-1 CASSLAGGELFF TGCGCCAGCAGCTTGGCCGGCGGGGAGCTGTTTTTT
TRBD1 TRBJ2-2 many TRBV5-5 CASSLDRTGIGDTGELFF TGTGCCAGCAGCTTGGACAGGACAGGGATTGGGGACACCGGGGAGCTGTTTTTT
. TRBJ1-5 few TRBV6-1 CASSEARGGQPQHF TGTGCCAGCAGTGAAGCTCGAGGGGGTCAGCCCCAGCATTTT